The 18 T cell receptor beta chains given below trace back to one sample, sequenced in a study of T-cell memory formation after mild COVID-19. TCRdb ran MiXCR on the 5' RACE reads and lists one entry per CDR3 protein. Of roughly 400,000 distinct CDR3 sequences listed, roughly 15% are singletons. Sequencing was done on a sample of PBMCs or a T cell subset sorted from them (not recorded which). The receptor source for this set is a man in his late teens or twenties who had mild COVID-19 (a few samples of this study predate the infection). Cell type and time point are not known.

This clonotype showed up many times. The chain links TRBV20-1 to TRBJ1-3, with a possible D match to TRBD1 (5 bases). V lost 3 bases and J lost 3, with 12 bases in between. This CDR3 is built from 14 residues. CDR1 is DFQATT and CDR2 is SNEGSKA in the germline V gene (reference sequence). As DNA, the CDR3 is TGCAGTGCTAGCTTTTTGGGGGTTGGAAACACCATATATTTT. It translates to CSASFLGVGNTIYF.

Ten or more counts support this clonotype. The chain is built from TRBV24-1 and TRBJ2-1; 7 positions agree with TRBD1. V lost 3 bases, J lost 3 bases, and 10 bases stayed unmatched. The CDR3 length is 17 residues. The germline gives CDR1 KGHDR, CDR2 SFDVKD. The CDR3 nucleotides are TGTGCCACCAGTGATGCACGGGACAGTCACGGCTACAATGAGCAGTTCTTC. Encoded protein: CATSDARDSHGYNEQFF.

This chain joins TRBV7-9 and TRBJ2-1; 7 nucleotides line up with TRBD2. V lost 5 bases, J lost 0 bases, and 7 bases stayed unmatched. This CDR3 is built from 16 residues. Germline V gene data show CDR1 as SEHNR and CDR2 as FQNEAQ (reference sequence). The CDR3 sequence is CASSARTSSSYNEQFF. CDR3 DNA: TGTGCCAGCAGCGCGAGGACTAGTTCCTCCTACAATGAGCAGTTCTTC.

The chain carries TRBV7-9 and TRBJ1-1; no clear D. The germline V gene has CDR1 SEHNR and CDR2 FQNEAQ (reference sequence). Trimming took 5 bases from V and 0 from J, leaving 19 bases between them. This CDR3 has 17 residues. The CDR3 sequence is CASSPKVESGLNTEAFF. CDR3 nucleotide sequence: TGTGCCAGCAGCCCAAAGGTGGAGTCAGGACTGAACACTGAAGCTTTCTTT.

As DNA, the CDR3 is TGTGCCAGCATGGGGGCTATCGGCAATCAGCCCCAGCATTTT. Amino acids: CASMGAIGNQPQHF. The V and J genes are TRBV27 and TRBJ1-5; D may be TRBD1 (6 bases). V gave up 7 bases and J gave up 2 bases, with 12 bases separating them. Germline V gives CDR1 MNHEY, CDR2 SMNVEV (reference sequence). The CDR3 is 14 amino acids.

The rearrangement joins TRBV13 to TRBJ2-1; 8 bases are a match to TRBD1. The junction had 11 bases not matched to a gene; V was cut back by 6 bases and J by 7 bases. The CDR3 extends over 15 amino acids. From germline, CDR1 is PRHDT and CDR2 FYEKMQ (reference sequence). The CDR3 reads CASSSDRAIGNEQFF. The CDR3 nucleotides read TGTGCCAGCAGTTCGGACAGGGCTATTGGGAATGAGCAGTTCTTC.

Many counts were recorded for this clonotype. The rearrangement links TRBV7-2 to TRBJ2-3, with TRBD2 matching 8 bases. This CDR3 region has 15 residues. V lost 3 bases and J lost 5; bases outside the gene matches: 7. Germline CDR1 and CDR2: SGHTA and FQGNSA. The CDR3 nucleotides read TGTGCCAGCAGCTTGGGGCGGGGGGTGGTAGATACGCAGTATTTT. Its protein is CASSLGRGVVDTQYF.

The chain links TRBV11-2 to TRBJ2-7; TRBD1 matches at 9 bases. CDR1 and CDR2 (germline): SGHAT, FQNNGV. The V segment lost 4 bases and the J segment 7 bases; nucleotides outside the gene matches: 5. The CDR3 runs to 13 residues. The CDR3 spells CASSWTGEREQYV. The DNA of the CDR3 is TGTGCCAGCAGCTGGACAGGGGAGAGGGAGCAGTACGTC.

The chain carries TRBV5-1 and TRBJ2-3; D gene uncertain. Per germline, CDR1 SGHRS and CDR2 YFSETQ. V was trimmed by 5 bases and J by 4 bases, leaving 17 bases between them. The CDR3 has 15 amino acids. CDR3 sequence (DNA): TGCGCCAGCAGGCAAACACCCTTTGGACCAGATACGCAGTATTTT. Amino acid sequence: CASRQTPFGPDTQYF.

CDR3 loop: CASSHNPGQSTGELFF. The CDR3 DNA sequence: TGTGCCAGCAGTCACAATCCGGGACAGAGCACCGGGGAGCTGTTTTTT. The chain uses TRBV6-5 and TRBJ2-2, with 7 bases aligning to TRBD1. The J segment lost 4 bases and the V segment lost 5 bases, leaving 10 bases of the junction unmatched. The CDR3 has 16 amino acids. Germline V lookup: CDR1 MNHEY, CDR2 SVGAGI.

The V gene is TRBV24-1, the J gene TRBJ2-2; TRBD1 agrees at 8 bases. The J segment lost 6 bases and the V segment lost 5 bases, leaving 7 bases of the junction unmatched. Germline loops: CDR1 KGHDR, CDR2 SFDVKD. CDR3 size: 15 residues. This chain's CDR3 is CATSGRTGSAGELFF. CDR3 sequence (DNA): TGTGCCACCAGTGGACGGACAGGGAGCGCCGGGGAGCTGTTTTTT.

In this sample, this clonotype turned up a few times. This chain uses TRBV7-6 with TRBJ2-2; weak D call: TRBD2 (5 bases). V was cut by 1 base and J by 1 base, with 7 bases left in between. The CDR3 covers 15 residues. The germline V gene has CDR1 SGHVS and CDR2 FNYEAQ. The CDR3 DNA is TGTGCCAGCAGCTTAGTCGGGGTGAACACCGGGGAGCTGTTTTTT. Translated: CASSLVGVNTGELFF.

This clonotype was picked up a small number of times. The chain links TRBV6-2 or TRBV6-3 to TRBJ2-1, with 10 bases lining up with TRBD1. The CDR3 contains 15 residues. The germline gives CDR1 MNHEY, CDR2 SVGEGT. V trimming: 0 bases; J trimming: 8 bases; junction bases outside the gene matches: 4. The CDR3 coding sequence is TGTGCCAGCAGTTACTCGCGGACAGGGGGTCATGAGCAGTTCTTC. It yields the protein CASSYSRTGGHEQFF.

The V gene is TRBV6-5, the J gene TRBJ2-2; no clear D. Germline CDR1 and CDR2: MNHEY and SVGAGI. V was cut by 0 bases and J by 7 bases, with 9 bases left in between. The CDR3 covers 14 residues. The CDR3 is CASSYSSSIGELFF. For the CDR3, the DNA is TGTGCCAGCAGTTACTCGTCCTCTATCGGGGAGCTGTTTTTT.

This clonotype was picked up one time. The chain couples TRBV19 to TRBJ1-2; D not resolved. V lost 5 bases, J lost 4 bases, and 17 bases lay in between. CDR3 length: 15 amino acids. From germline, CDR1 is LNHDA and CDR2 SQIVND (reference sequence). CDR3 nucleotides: TGTGCCAGTAGTCCCCGTAGCGGATTCTCCTATGGCTACACCTTC. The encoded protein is CASSPRSGFSYGYTF.

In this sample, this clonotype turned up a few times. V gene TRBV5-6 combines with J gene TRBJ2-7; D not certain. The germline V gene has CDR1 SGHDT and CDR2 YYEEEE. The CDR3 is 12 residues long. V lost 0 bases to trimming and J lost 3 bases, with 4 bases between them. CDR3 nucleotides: TGTGCCAGCAGCTTGGGGCGCTACGAGCAGTACGTC. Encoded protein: CASSLGRYEQYV.

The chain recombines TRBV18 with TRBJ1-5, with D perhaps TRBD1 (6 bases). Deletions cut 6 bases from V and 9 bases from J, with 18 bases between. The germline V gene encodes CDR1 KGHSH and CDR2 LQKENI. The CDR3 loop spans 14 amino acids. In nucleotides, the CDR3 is TGTGCCAGCTCTCCTGGCGGGGGCGGAGGGCCCCAGCATTTT. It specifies CASSPGGGGGPQHF. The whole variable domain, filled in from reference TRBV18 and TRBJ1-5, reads NAGVMQNPRHLVRRRGQEARLRCSPMKGHSHVYWYRQLPEEGLKFMVYLQKENIIDESGMPKERFSAEFPKEGPSILRIQQVVRGDSAAYFCASSPGGGGGPQHFGDGTRLSIL.

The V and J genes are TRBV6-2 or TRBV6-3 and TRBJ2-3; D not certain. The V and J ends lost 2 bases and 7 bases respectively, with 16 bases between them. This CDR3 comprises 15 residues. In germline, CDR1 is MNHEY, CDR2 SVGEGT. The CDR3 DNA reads TGTGCCAGCAGTTACAGGCAGCTACAAGGGAATACGCAGTATTTT. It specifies CASSYRQLQGNTQYF.